Included here is one T cell receptor (beta chain) sequence, with context. Its matching antigen is unknown. The data derive from a study of OX40 agonist ivuxolimab in advanced cancers. Study as a whole: Ivuxolimab, an antibody acting as an agonist of OX40 (CD134), was used to treat patients.

Points from the study as a whole: Low normalized T-cell clonal expansion was also seen in some nonresponders. Both CD4+ and CD8+ T cell populations in blood had undergone clonal expansion by week 6 at 0.1 to 3.0 mg/kg.

Autoimmune disease history or systemic immunosuppression disqualified patients. Repertoires were generated with immunoSEQ multiplex PCR, while TCRdb's copy carries only in-frame clones and drops some. The table lists roughly 48,000 clones, around 85% of them singletons, with 5.5% to 7% in the top ten. Trimming shortened V by 3 bases and J by 2 bases, and 5 bases separated the two germline ends. The CDR3 spans 12 residues. CDR1 is MNHNS, CDR2 SASEGT, per germline. The input for sequencing was CD4+ or CD8+ T cells sorted from blood, taken in a trial of the OX40 agonist ivuxolimab. The source of this sequence is an adult with an advanced solid tumor such as melanoma, head and neck, liver or kidney cancer. The chain has TRBV6-1 and TRBJ2-7, with D uncertain. The CDR3 spells CASSDLAYEQYF. The CDR3 bases are TGTGCCAGCAGTGATCTGGCCTACGAGCAGTACTTC.